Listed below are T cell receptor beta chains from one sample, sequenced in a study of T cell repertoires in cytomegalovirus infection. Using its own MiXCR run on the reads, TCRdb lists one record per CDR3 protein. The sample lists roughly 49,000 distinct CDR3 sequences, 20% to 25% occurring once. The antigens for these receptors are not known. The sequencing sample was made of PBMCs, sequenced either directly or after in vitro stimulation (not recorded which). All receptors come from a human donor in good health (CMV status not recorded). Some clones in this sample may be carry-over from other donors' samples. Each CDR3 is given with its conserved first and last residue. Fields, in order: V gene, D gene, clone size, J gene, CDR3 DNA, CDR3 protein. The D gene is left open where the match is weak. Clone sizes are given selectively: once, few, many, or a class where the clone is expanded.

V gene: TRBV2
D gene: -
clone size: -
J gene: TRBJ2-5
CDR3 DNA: TGTGCCAGCAGTGAACAGTACCAAGAGACCCAGTACTTC
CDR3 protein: CASSEQYQETQYF

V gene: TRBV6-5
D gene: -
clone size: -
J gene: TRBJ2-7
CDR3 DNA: -
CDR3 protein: CASSSSGGRAGEQYF

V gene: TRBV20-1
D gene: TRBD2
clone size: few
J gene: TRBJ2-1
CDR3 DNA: TGCAGTGCTACCGACGTAGCGGGATTCAATGAGCAGTTCTTC
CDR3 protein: CSATDVAGFNEQFF

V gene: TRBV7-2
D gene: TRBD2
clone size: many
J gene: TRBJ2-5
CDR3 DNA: TGTGCCAGCAGCCCCGGGAGGGCCCAAGAGACCCAGTACTTC
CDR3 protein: CASSPGRAQETQYF

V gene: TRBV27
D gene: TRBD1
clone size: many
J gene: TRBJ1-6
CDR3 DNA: TGTGCCAGCAGTTTCCGGGACAGGGTCTCGCCCCTCCACTTT
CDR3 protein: CASSFRDRVSPLHF

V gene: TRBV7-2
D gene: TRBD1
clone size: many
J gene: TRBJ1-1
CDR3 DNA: TGTGCCAGCAGCCTTACAGGGGGCGGAAACACTGAAGCTTTCTTT
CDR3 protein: CASSLTGGGNTEAFF

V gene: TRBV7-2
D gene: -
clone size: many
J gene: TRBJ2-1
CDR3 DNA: TGTGCCAGCAGCTTAGCTGGACATCGATCCTACAATGAGCAGTTCTTC
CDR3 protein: CASSLAGHRSYNEQFF

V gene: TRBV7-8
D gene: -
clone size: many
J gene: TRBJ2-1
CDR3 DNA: TGTGCCAGCAGCTTAGCGGCGGGGAGCTCCTACAATGAGCAGTTCTTC
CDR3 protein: CASSLAAGSSYNEQFF

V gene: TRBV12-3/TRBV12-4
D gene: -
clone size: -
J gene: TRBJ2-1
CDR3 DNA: TGTGCCAGCAAGGGGAATGAGCAGTTCTTC
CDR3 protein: CASKGNEQFF

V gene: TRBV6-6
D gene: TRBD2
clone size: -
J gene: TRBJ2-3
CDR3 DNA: TGTGCCAGCAGCGGACTAGCTAGCACAGATACGCAGTATTTT
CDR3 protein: CASSGLASTDTQYF

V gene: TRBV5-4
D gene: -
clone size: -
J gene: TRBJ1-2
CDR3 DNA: TGTGCCAGCAGCCCGCCGACCCGGGAGAACTATGGCTACACCTTC
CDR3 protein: CASSPPTRENYGYTF

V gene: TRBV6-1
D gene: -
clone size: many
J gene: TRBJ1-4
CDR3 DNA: TGTGCCAGCAGTGACCCGGGCCCGTGGGTTTTC
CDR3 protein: CASSDPGPWVF

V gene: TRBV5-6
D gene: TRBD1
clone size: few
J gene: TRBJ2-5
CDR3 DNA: TGTGCCAGCAGCTTGGGCCCCCTGTGGACAGGGGGCGAAGAGACCCAGTACTTC
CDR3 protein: CASSLGPLWTGGEETQYF

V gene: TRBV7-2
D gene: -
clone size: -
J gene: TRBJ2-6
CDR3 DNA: TGTGCCAGCATGAGAAGTGGCCGCTCTGGGGCCAACGTCCTGACTTTC
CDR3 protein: CASMRSGRSGANVLTF

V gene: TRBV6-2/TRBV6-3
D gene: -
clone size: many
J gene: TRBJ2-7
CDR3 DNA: TGTGCCAGCAGTTACGGGGCCAGGGGCAATGTTGAGCAGTACTTC
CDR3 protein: CASSYGARGNVEQYF

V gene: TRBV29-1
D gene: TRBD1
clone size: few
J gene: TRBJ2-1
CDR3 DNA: TGCAGCGTAGATTGGACAGGGTCCTACAATGAGCAGTTCTTC
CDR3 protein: CSVDWTGSYNEQFF

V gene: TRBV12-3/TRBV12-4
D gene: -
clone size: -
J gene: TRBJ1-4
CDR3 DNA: TGTGCCAGCAGTTTAGAAGGGTACACTAATGAAAAACTGTTTTTT
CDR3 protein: CASSLEGYTNEKLFF

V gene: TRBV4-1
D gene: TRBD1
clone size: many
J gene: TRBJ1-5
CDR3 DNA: TGCGCCAGCAGCCAAGATATGAGAGGGACAGAAAACAATCAGCCCCAGCATTTT
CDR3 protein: CASSQDMRGTENNQPQHF